These 17 T cell receptor beta chains came from one sample sequenced in a study of blood T cell repertoires in COVID-19 (dated by TCRdb to 2018 to 2021). Preparation of the library involved the immunoSEQ multiplex PCR assay. TCRdb stores this immuneACCESS table with in-frame sequences only. Part of the clones is absent; in the studies checked, under half of the shortfall reflects unresolved V genes, and no reason is known for the rest. This sample lists 50,000 to 70,000 clones; about 85% were detected once. The leading ten clones occupy roughly 8.3% of the sample. The sample was peripheral blood. The source is a woman in her 70s with active COVID-19.

This clone came up once. The chain carries TRBV9 and TRBJ2-1; 7 nucleotides align to TRBD2. The germline gives CDR1 SGDLS, CDR2 YYNGEE. This CDR3 region has 15 residues. V lost 4 bases and J lost 4; bases outside the gene matches: 8. The CDR3 sequence is CASSLRLARYNEQFF. CDR3 DNA sequence: TGTGCCAGCAGCTTAAGACTAGCAAGATACAATGAGCAGTTCTTC.

The rearrangement links TRBV3-1 (or the pseudogene TRBV3-2) to TRBJ1-2; 7 bases fit TRBD1. There are 18 residues in the CDR3. V dropped 4 bases and J dropped 4; count of bases not matched to a gene: 18. Germline CDR1 and CDR2: LGHDT and YNNKEL (reference sequence). The CDR3 DNA reads as TGTGCCAGCAGCCCTAGATACGCAAGACCGGGACAGCTCTATGGCTACACCTTC. It yields the protein CASSPRYARPGQLYGYTF.

This chain uses TRBV5-1 with TRBJ2-3; 7 bases are a match to TRBD2. The CDR3 length is 15 residues. Germline trimming cut 3 bases from V and 1 base from J; bases unmatched to any gene: 5. Germline V gene data show CDR1 as SGHRS and CDR2 as YFSETQ. CDR3 DNA: TGCGCCAGCAGCTGGACGGGGGGTGGCACAGATACGCAGTATTTT. It codes for CASSWTGGGTDTQYF.

The chain carries TRBV19 and TRBJ2-5; 7 bases fit TRBD1. Unmatched junction bases numbered 16, after V lost 6 bases and J lost 3 bases. The CDR3 consists of 17 residues. CDR1 LNHDA and CDR2 SQIVND come from the germline V gene (reference sequence). The chain's CDR3 is CASSIAFPGRGKETQYF. DNA for the CDR3: TGTGCCAGTAGCATTGCTTTCCCGGGCAGGGGGAAAGAGACCCAGTACTTC.

This clone appeared once. V usage is TRBV19 and J usage is TRBJ1-2; D is unclear. The V end lost 3 bases, the J end lost 0 bases, and 11 bases lay between the germline ends. This CDR3 spans 15 amino acids. CDR1 is LNHDA, CDR2 SQIVND, per germline (reference sequence). This CDR3 is CASSIPTEANYGYTF. The CDR3 DNA reads as TGTGCCAGTAGTATCCCAACAGAAGCTAACTATGGCTACACCTTC.

V gene TRBV3-1 (or the pseudogene TRBV3-2) combines with J gene TRBJ2-7; 7 bases agree with TRBD1. This CDR3 is built from 14 residues. The V and J ends lost 0 bases and 5 bases, in that order; junction bases with no gene match: 4. Germline CDR1 reads LGHDT; CDR2 reads YNNKEL (reference sequence). CDR3 sequence (DNA): TGTGCCAGCAGCCAAGAAGACAGGGCCCACGAGCAGTACTTC. This encodes CASSQEDRAHEQYF.

The rearrangement uses TRBV15 and TRBJ2-3; a weak D match, TRBD2 (6 bases). The CDR3 consists of 19 residues. V gave up 0 bases and J gave up 2 bases, with 21 bases separating them. Germline assignment: CDR1 LNHNV and CDR2 YYDKDF (reference sequence). CDR3 in amino acids: CATSRDRGSGGAVTDTQYF. CDR3 bases: TGTGCCACCAGCAGAGATCGCGGTAGCGGAGGAGCCGTCACAGATACGCAGTATTTT.

The rearrangement uses TRBV27 and TRBJ2-1; D is perhaps TRBD2 (6 bases). Germline values: CDR1 MNHEY, CDR2 SMNVEV (reference sequence). Trimming removed 0 bases at V and 2 bases at J, with 11 bases between. This CDR3 comprises 16 residues. The CDR3 DNA follows: TGTGCCAGCAGTTTATCTCGGGAGTGGCCCTACAATGAGCAGTTCTTC. Translation gives CASSLSREWPYNEQFF.

The CDR3 DNA reads TGCGCCAGCAGTGAGCCGGGAGGCGACTACAATGAGCAGTTCTTC. This encodes CASSEPGGDYNEQFF. The chain carries TRBV10-1 and TRBJ2-1; 7 bases fit TRBD2. The ends lost 2 bases at V and 3 bases at J; junction bases unmatched: 4. The CDR3 spans 15 residues. Germline V gives CDR1 WNHNN, CDR2 SYGVQD (reference sequence).

This sequence joins TRBV9 and TRBJ2-1, with 13 bases fitting TRBD2. Germline CDR1 reads SGDLS; CDR2 reads YYNGEE. The CDR3 is 19 amino acids. V lost 2 bases, J lost 5 bases, and 13 bases stayed unmatched. The CDR3 coding sequence is TGTGCCAGCAGCGTCGCACAGGGACTAGCGGGAATAGGCCACAATGAGCAGTTCTTC. It translates to CASSVAQGLAGIGHNEQFF.

This sequence joins TRBV20-1 and TRBJ2-1; D uncertain. CDR1 and CDR2 from the germline V gene are DFQATT and SNEGSKA (reference sequence). Between the trimmed V and J ends, which lost 6 bases and 8 bases, there was a span of 11 bases. The CDR3 is made up of 11 amino acids. The CDR3 here is CSAPLPHEQFF. CDR3 DNA sequence: TGCAGTGCCCCGCTACCACATGAGCAGTTCTTC.

The chain links TRBV7-3 to TRBJ2-7; TRBD1 agrees at 12 bases. J gave up 6 bases and V 4 bases, and 4 bases lay outside the gene matches. This CDR3 spans 14 amino acids. Germline V gene lookup returns CDR1 SGHTA and CDR2 FQGTGA. The CDR3 coding sequence is TGTGCCAGCAGCTCGGGACAGGGGGCATCCGAGCAGTACTTC. Protein product: CASSSGQGASEQYF. The whole variable domain, remainder taken from reference TRBV7-3 and TRBJ2-7, is GAGVSQTPSNKVTEKGKYVELRCDPISGHTALYWYRQSLGQGPEFLIYFQGTGAADDSGLPNDRFFAVRPEGSVSTLKIQRTERGDSAVYLCASSSGQGASEQYFGPGTRLTVT.

The chain is built from TRBV10-1 and TRBJ1-1; 7 bases match TRBD1. V was clipped by 2 bases and J by 11 bases; unmatched bases: 11. The length of the CDR3 is 14 residues. Germline assignment: CDR1 WNHNN and CDR2 SYGVQD (reference sequence). This CDR3 is CASSEDQTGRRAFF. CDR3 nucleotide sequence: TGCGCCAGCAGTGAGGACCAGACAGGGCGCAGGGCTTTCTTT.

V and J are TRBV19 and TRBJ2-3; D is unresolved. CDR1 is LNHDA, CDR2 SQIVND, per germline (reference sequence). Trimming removed 6 bases from V and 5 bases from J, with 15 bases in between. CDR3 length: 14 residues. This CDR3 reads CASSQMATKDTQYF. The CDR3 region has the DNA TGTGCCAGTAGCCAAATGGCGACAAAAGATACGCAGTATTTT.

The V gene is TRBV5-1, the J gene TRBJ2-7; TRBD1 matches 8 bases. Germline-derived CDR1 and CDR2 are SGHRS and YFSETQ. V dropped 0 bases and J dropped 6; count of bases not matched to a gene: 8. There are 15 residues in the CDR3. CDR3 sequence (DNA): TGCGCCAGCAGCTTGGGGACAGGGTTTATAGGCGAGCAGTACTTC. Its translation: CASSLGTGFIGEQYF.

The chain combines TRBV5-5 with TRBJ1-4; tentative D call: TRBD1 (6 bases). In germline, CDR1 is SGHKS, CDR2 YYEKEE (reference sequence). This CDR3 spans 15 amino acids. Trimming cost V 2 bases and J 8 bases, with 16 bases left between them. In nucleotides, the CDR3 is TGTGCCAGCAGCTTCCAACAGGGCGAGGGAGAAAAACTGTTTTTT. Translating gives CASSFQQGEGEKLFF.

The rearrangement uses TRBV27 and TRBJ2-7; maybe TRBD2 (5 bases). Germline CDR1 reads MNHEY; CDR2 reads SMNVEV (reference sequence). The CDR3 loop spans 13 amino acids. V was shortened by 7 bases and J by 7 bases, with 17 bases between the two germline ends. The CDR3 reads CASTPRPGWEQYF. In DNA, the CDR3 is TGTGCCAGCACTCCCAGGCCGGGATGGGAGCAGTACTTC.